This TCR beta chain was sequenced for a study of blood T cell repertoires in COVID-19. Across the whole study: The United States, Italy and Spain provided the acute and convalescent COVID-19 samples. Sources were T cells, B-cell-depleted T cells, or PBMCs; the material itself was cDNA or gDNA.

How the authors handled the data: Amplified reference gene primers provided the basis for estimating nucleated cell counts. Clones were sequenced by immunoSEQ multiplex PCR, and TCRdb holds only the in-frame ones, with some missing. That table furnishes V, J and clone size, whereas the DNA furnished D and trimming. This sample has approximately 100,000 clones; roughly nine tenths occur once, and the top ten carry roughly a sixth. This clone is a singleton in its sample. Germline lookup yields CDR1 SGHNT and CDR2 YENEEA. This CDR3 spans 15 amino acids. V dropped 4 bases and J dropped 3; count of bases not matched to a gene: 4.

This chain links TRBV11-3 with TRBJ2-2; 8 nucleotides agree with TRBD1. Sequenced input: peripheral blood. This clonotype originated in a man aged 45 to 65 with acute or convalescent COVID-19. The DNA for the CDR3 is TGTGCCAGCAGCTCGAGACAGGGGTACACCGGGGAGCTGTTTTTT. Its protein is CASSSRQGYTGELFF.